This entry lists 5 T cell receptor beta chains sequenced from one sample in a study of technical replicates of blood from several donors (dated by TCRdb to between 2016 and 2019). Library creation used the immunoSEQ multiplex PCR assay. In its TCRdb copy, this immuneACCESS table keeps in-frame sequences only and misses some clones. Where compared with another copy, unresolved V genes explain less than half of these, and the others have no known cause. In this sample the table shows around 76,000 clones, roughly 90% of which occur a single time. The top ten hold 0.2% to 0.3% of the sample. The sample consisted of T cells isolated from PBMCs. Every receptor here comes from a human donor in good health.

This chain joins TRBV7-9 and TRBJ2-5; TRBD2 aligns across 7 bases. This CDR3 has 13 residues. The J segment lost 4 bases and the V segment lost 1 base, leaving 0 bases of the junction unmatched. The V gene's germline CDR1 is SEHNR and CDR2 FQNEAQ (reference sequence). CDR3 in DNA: TGTGCCAGCAGCTTAGGGGGGGGAGAGACCCAGTACTTC. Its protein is CASSLGGGETQYF.

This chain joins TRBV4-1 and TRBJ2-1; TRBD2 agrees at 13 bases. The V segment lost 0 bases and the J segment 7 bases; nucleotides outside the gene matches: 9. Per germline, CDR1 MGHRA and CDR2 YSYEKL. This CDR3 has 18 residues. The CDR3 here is CASSQEEDGLAGVNEQFF. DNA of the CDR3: TGCGCCAGCAGCCAAGAAGAGGACGGACTAGCGGGAGTTAATGAGCAGTTCTTC.

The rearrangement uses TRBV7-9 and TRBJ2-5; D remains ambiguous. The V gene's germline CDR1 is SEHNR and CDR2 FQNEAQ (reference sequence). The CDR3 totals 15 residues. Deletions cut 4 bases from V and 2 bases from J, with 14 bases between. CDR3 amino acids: CASSSSSRVQETQYF. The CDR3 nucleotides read TGTGCCAGCAGCTCATCCTCCCGAGTTCAAGAGACCCAGTACTTC.

The CDR3 region is CSASDRVNTEAFF. CDR3 in DNA: TGCAGCGCCTCGGACAGGGTGAACACTGAAGCTTTCTTT. The genes are TRBV29-1 and TRBJ1-1; 8 bases fit TRBD1. CDR1 and CDR2 from the germline V gene are SQVTM and ANQGSEA. J gave up 0 bases and V 7 bases, and 4 bases lay outside the gene matches. The CDR3 runs 13 residues.

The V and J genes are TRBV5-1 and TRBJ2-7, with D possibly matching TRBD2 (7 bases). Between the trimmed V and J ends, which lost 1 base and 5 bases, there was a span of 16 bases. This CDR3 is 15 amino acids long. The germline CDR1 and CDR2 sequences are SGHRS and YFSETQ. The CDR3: CASSLRGAGEHEQYF. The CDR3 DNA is TGCGCCAGCAGCTTGCGGGGGGCGGGGGAACACGAGCAGTACTTC.